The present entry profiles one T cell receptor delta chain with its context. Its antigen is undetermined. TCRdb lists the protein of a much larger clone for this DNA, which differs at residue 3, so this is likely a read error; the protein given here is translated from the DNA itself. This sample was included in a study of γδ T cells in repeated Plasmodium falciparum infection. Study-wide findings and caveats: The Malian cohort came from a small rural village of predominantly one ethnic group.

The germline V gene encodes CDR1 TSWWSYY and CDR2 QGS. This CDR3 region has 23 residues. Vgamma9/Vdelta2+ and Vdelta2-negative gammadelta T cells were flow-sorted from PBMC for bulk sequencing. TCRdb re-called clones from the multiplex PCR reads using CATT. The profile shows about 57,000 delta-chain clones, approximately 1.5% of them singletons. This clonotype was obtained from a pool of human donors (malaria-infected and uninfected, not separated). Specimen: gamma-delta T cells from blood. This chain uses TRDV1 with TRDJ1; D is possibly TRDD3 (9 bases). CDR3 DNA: TGTGCTCCTGGGAAACCCTCTTCCTACAGGGGATACGCCACACTCGGGTACACCGATAAACTCATCTTT. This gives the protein CAPGKPSSYRGYATLGYTDKLIF.